These 10 T cell receptor beta chains originate from one sample sequenced in a study of Tregs in tolerant kidney transplant recipients. TCRdb's copy holds only in-frame clones and misses some; the assay was immunoSEQ multiplex PCR. The sample yields tens of thousands of clones, 84% seen once. Specimen: CD4+ T cells from blood. Receptors were obtained from a human donor in good health.

This rearrangement joins TRBV6-5 to TRBJ2-7, with TRBD1 matching 9 bases. The CDR3 extends over 15 amino acids. The V gene end was trimmed by 6 bases and the J gene end by 4 bases; junction bases not matched to a gene: 10. Per germline, CDR1 MNHEY and CDR2 SVGAGI. CDR3 residues: CASSRTGVGQYEQYF. The CDR3 nucleotides are TGTGCCAGCAGCCGGACAGGGGTTGGCCAATACGAGCAGTACTTC.

This clone appeared a few times. The CDR3 sequence: CASRDTGTGAEAFF. DNA of the CDR3: TGTGCCAGCAGGGACACCGGGACAGGGGCTGAAGCTTTCTTT. The chain joins TRBV5-4 to TRBJ1-1; TRBD1 matches at 10 bases. Germline values: CDR1 SGHNT, CDR2 YYREEE (reference sequence). Losses at the gene ends were 5 bases for V and 6 bases for J; bases not matched to a gene: 7. CDR3 length equals 14 residues.

The rearrangement links TRBV15 to TRBJ2-1, with D uncertain. CDR1 is LNHNV and CDR2 is YYDKDF in the germline V gene (reference sequence). V was cut by 8 bases and J by 5 bases, with 10 bases left in between. This CDR3 is 12 amino acids long. CDR3 nucleotide sequence: TGTGCCACCTGTCAGTGGGACAATGAGCAGTTCTTC. Residues: CATCQWDNEQFF.

V and J are TRBV29-1 and TRBJ1-1; possibly TRBD1 for D (6 bases). Trimming removed 7 bases from V and 4 bases from J, with 7 bases in between. The V gene's germline CDR1 is SQVTM and CDR2 ANQGSEA. This CDR3 comprises 10 residues. CDR3 DNA: TGCAGCGGGGACACCACTGAAGCTTTCTTT. It yields the protein CSGDTTEAFF.

J is TRBJ2-1 and V is TRBV20-1; unclear D gene. Germline loops: CDR1 DFQATT, CDR2 SNEGSKA (reference sequence). Trimming removed 6 bases from V and 5 bases from J, with 8 bases in between. CDR3 length equals 11 residues. The CDR3 DNA sequence: TGCAGTGCGGGAAAAAACAATGAGCAGTTCTTC. Its protein is CSAGKNNEQFF.

This clone showed up just once. The rearrangement uses TRBV5-1 and TRBJ1-2; 7 bases are a match to TRBD1. CDR3 size: 15 residues. Trimming removed 1 base from V and 4 bases from J; junction bases left unmatched: 7. The V gene's germline CDR1 is SGHRS and CDR2 YFSETQ. The CDR3: CASSLTTGKGYGYTF. The CDR3 coding sequence is TGCGCCAGCAGCTTGACGACAGGGAAAGGCTATGGCTACACCTTC.

A single count supports this clone. The chain joins TRBV7-9 to TRBJ2-7, with D maybe TRBD2 (5 bases). CDR1 is SEHNR and CDR2 is FQNEAQ in the germline V gene (reference sequence). This CDR3 comprises 14 residues. V was trimmed by 3 bases and J by 2 bases, leaving 11 bases between them. CDR3 sequence reads: CASSLGTGTYEQYF. The CDR3 nucleotides are TGTGCCAGCAGCTTGGGTACGGGGACCTACGAGCAGTACTTC.

This rearrangement joins TRBV11-2 to TRBJ1-1; D is unresolved. Germline V gene data show CDR1 as SGHAT and CDR2 as FQNNGV. V lost 1 base and J lost 8, with 14 bases in between. This CDR3 has 14 residues. The CDR3 bases are TGTGCCAGCAGCTTAGCCTCCCCGGCCCCAGAAGCTTTCTTT. Amino acids: CASSLASPAPEAFF.

This clone was detected only once. The chain employs TRBV1 and TRBJ2-1; no DNA check was done on the table's D call, TRBD1. TRBV1 is deemed a pseudogene. The CDR3 is 19 amino acids. The CDR3 protein is CTSSQDTKGQGATWYEQFF. DNA for the CDR3: TGCACCAGCAGCCAAGATACAAAAGGACAGGGGGCTACGTGGTATGAGCAGTTCTTC.

This sequence joins TRBV5-4 and TRBJ2-5; D is perhaps TRBD2 (7 bases). From germline, CDR1 is SGHNT and CDR2 YYREEE (reference sequence). Trimming stripped 0 bases from V and 7 bases from J, with 10 bases between. The CDR3 length is 13 residues. The CDR3 nucleotides read TGTGCCAGCAGCTTGGCGGGGGGCGGGACCCAGTACTTC. Translation gives CASSLAGGGTQYF. Full variable domain (rest looked up from reference TRBV5-4 and TRBJ2-5): ETGVTQSPTHLIKTRGQQVTLRCSSQSGHNTVSWYQQALGQGPQFIFQYYREEENGRGNFPPRFSGLQFPNYSSELNVNALELDDSALYLCASSLAGGGTQYFGPGTRLLVL.